Included here is one T cell receptor beta chain sequence, with context. Its specificity is not known. This was the immunoSEQ v3 assay. Here immunoSEQ multiplex PCR was the method, and the copy in TCRdb shows in-frame clones only, minus some. The sample records 9,500 to 15,000 clones, around 58% being singletons. The V end was cut by 5 bases, the J end by 5 bases, with 12 bases between. The CDR3 loop spans 13 amino acids. Per germline, CDR1 SGHTA and CDR2 FQGTGA. The sample originates from a study of TIL therapy for anti-PD-1-resistant metastatic lung cancer. Study as a whole: Median tumor PD-L1 proportion score was roughly 5.8%.

Study-wide results and caveats: Many TIL product clones were absent from baseline tumor, suggesting clonal contraction. The cohort had more treatment-naive, never-smoker and oncogene-addicted patients than typical.

Time point specified: pre-treatment sample, taken before nivolumab and TIL therapy. Most excised metastases sampled were pleural nodules or supraclavicular lymph nodes. The sample consisted of tumor tissue, taken at baseline. The chain combines TRBV7-3 with TRBJ2-5, with TRBD1 as a possible D gene (5 bases). The origin of this receptor is a person aged 30 to 80 with non-small cell lung cancer. CDR3 in DNA: TGTGCCAGCAGCACAGGCTTGGGGGAGACCCAGTACTTC. This encodes CASSTGLGETQYF.